This T cell receptor beta chain emerged from a study of blood T cell repertoires in COVID-19. Background on the study: Samples taken during acute and convalescent COVID-19 were collected in the United States, Italy and Spain. T cells, B-cell-depleted T cells, or PBMCs supplied cDNA or gDNA.

Germline V gene lookup returns CDR1 SQVTM and CDR2 ANQGSEA. The ends lost 4 bases at V and 10 bases at J; junction bases unmatched: 5. The CDR3 spans 11 residues. In the original workflow: Amplification from reference gene primers served as the basis for estimated nucleated cell counts. Profiling relied on immunoSEQ multiplex PCR, and the TCRdb table lists in-frame clones only, not all of them. V and J calls and clone size come straight from that table; D and trimming were deduced from the DNA. The data contain about 330,000 clones, roughly 90% of them seen just once; the ten biggest clones take up under 4.5%.

The chain combines TRBV29-1 with TRBJ1-1; TRBD1 matches at 8 bases. The sample was peripheral blood. The source of this sequence is a woman aged 50 to 60 with active or convalescent COVID-19. The CDR3 bases are TGCAGCGTTGGAGAAGACAGGGGAGCTTTCTTT. Protein product: CSVGEDRGAFF. Together with reference TRBV29-1 and TRBJ1-1, the CDR3 gives the full variable domain: SAVISQKPSRDICQRGTSLTIQCQVDSQVTMMFWYRQQPGQSLTLIATANQGSEATYESGFVIDKFPISRPNLTFSTLTVSNMSPEDSSIYLCSVGEDRGAFFGQGTRLTVV.